This T cell receptor beta chain was observed in a study of T cell responses to AZD1222 COVID-19 vaccine. Overall study context: Pooling covered second doses at about 4 or about 12 weeks. Findings and limits, study-wide: The sample set comprised mostly white British donors with more females, and clonal diversity was possibly underestimated. A rise in Spike-specific TCR breadth and depth followed two AZD1222 doses.

With respect to this clone: The antigen is unknown.

Profiling relied on immunoSEQ multiplex PCR, and the TCRdb table lists in-frame clones only, not all of them. The repertoire holds 100,000 to 150,000 clones, with about 93% as singletons. The sequencing here drew on peripheral blood, taken on day 0 of AZD1222 vaccination. The origin of this receptor is an adult in good health.

The CDR3 sequence: CASTLGQGSLGYTF. CDR3 DNA sequence: TGTGCCAGTACCCTGGGGCAGGGGTCCCTTGGCTACACCTTC. The chain recombines TRBV19 with TRBJ1-2; possibly TRBD1 for D (6 bases). Germline V gene lookup returns CDR1 LNHDA and CDR2 SQIVND (reference sequence). The CDR3 extends over 14 amino acids. V shed 7 bases and J shed 7 bases, with 19 bases lying between them.